The present T cell receptor (beta chain) was sequenced within a study of cytomegalovirus exposure and HLA in healthy donors. Researchers ran the PCR with 60 Vbeta and 13 Jbeta primers. TCRdb's copy holds only in-frame clones and misses some; the assay was immunoSEQ multiplex PCR. Among some 120,000 clones listed, 70% to 75% were seen once. CDR1 is MNHNS and CDR2 is SASEGT in the germline V gene. The CDR3 consists of 15 residues. With 9 bases removed from V and 4 bases from J, the gap between germline ends came to 22 bases. The specimen sequenced was PBMCs. The TCR comes from a woman in her forties in good health and CMV-seronegative. This chain links TRBV6-1 with TRBJ2-7, with a possible D match to TRBD2 (5 bases). In DNA form, the CDR3 reads TGTGCCAGTGAATTAAAAGAGGAAGCGGCATACGAGCAGTACTTC. It is translated as CASELKEEAAYEQYF.